Listed here is a single TCR beta chain. The entry originates in a study of blood T cell repertoires in COVID-19. The assay was immunoSEQ multiplex PCR, and TCRdb's table has in-frame clones only and misses some. The data contain around 150,000 clones, under 85% of them singletons. Trimming shortened V by 4 bases and J by 1 base, and 9 bases separated the two germline ends. The CDR3 is 14 amino acids. CDR1 is SGHTS and CDR2 is YDEGEE in the germline V gene. V and J are TRBV5-8 and TRBJ1-5; no definite D call. The sequence came from a man between 65 and 79 years old with acute or convalescent COVID-19. The sequenced material came from peripheral blood. The CDR3 DNA sequence: TGTGCCAGCAGCACGCGGGTGAGCAATCAGCCCCAGCATTTT. Translation: CASSTRVSNQPQHF.